The rows below give T cell receptor beta chains drawn from one sample of a study of shared clonotypes between healthy human individuals. The table came from immunoSEQ multiplex PCR; TCRdb's copy has only in-frame clones and leaves some out. The table has 2 million to 3 million clones, 93% seen once. The sequenced sample was naive CD4+ T cells from PBMCs. The receptors derive from a man aged 18 to 29 in good health. Some clones in this sample may be carry-over from other donors' samples. The CDR3 runs from the conserved cysteine through the conserved F or W. A D gene is named only where the DNA matches it firmly. Expanded clones are given a class, and other clones once, few, many or no size at all.

>TRBD1|TRBJ1-5|once|TRBV18
TGTGCCAGCTCAACGACGGCACAGGGGAGCAATCAGCCCCAGCATTTT
CASSTTAQGSNQPQHF
>-|TRBJ2-2|-|TRBV7-6
TGTGCCAGCAGCTTAGTCGCCGGGTGGATCACCGGGGAGCTGTTTTTT
CASSLVAGWITGELFF
>-|TRBJ2-3|-|TRBV28
TGTGCCAGCAGTCCTCTAGGGAGCACAGATACGCAGTATTTT
CASSPLGSTDTQYF
>-|TRBJ1-2|-|TRBV28
TGTGCCAGCAGAACAGCACAGGGCCCTGACTATGGCTACACCTTC
CASRTAQGPDYGYTF
>TRBD1|TRBJ2-5|-|TRBV27
TGTGCCAGCACGGGACAGGGCCAAGAGACCCAGTACTTC
CASTGQGQETQYF
>-|TRBJ1-1|once|TRBV5-5
TGTGCCAGCAGCTCACAAACCAGGCTGGCTGAAGCTTTCTTT
CASSSQTRLAEAFF
>-|TRBJ2-3|-|TRBV11-2
TGTGCCAGCAGCTTCGGGACCGGCCGCACAGATACGCAGTATTTT
CASSFGTGRTDTQYF
>TRBD2|TRBJ2-1|-|TRBV4-3
TGCGCCAGCAGCCAAGTCACTAGCGGGTCACATGAGCAGTTCTTC
CASSQVTSGSHEQFF
>-|TRBJ1-2|-|TRBV19
TGTGCCAGTAGTCGGGGGCTTAACTATGGCTACACCTTC
CASSRGLNYGYTF
>TRBD1|TRBJ1-2|-|TRBV19
TGTGCCAGTAGACGGGACAGGGGCGACTATGGCTACACCTTC
CASRRDRGDYGYTF
>-|TRBJ2-5|-|TRBV6-6
TGTGCCAGCAGTTATACCCCCAGGGGAGAGACCCAGTACTTC
CASSYTPRGETQYF
>-|TRBJ1-1|few|TRBV7-9
TGTGCCAGCAGCTTGACAGGAGGAGCTTTCTTT
CASSLTGGAFF
>TRBD2|TRBJ2-5|-|TRBV5-1
TGCGCCAGCACCCCCAACAGCGGGAGGGTGGGGGAGACCCAGTACTTC
CASTPNSGRVGETQYF
>-|TRBJ1-2|-|TRBV30
TGTGCTTCAGCCTCCGGGACTTCAAACTATGGCTACACCTTC
CASASGTSNYGYTF
>-|TRBJ1-1|-|TRBV7-2
TGTGCCAGCAGCAACGACAGGTACTCAATCATTACTTTCTTT
CASSNDRYSIITFF
>-|TRBJ2-7|-|TRBV6-1
TGTGCCAGCAGCGGAGGACAGTTCACCTACGAGCAGTACTTC
CASSGGQFTYEQYF
>-|TRBJ2-7|once|TRBV5-4
TGTGCCAGCAGCTTGAACCGGGGATACGAGCAGTACTTC
CASSLNRGYEQYF
>-|TRBJ2-2|-|TRBV7-2
TGTGCCAGCAGCTCCCAGGGCATAACGAACACCGGGGAGCTGTTTTTT
CASSSQGITNTGELFF
>TRBD1|TRBJ1-1|once|TRBV27
TGTGCCAGCAGAAGGACAGGGGGTCGCGCTGAAGCTTTCTTT
CASRRTGGRAEAFF
>TRBD2|TRBJ2-7|-|TRBV9
TGTGCCAGCAGCCCGTGGACTAGCGGGTACGAGCAGTACTTC
CASSPWTSGYEQYF
>-|TRBJ2-6|-|TRBV29-1
TGCAGCGTTGAAGGGGCTGGGGCCAACGTCCTGACTTTC
CSVEGAGANVLTF
>-|TRBJ2-7|once|TRBV6-6
TGTGCCAGCAGTGCAGCCTCGGGCGGGCCCTACGAGCAGTACTTC
CASSAASGGPYEQYF
>-|TRBJ1-2|-|TRBV5-1
TGCGCCAGCAGCTGGGGCGCCAGGGTTGATGGCTACACCTTC
CASSWGARVDGYTF
>TRBD2|TRBJ2-5|-|TRBV5-8
TGTGCCAGCAGCTTGAGTAGCGGGAGAGAGACCCAGTACTTC
CASSLSSGRETQYF
>-|TRBJ1-5|-|TRBV5-1
TGCGCCAGCAGCTTGGGGGAGAATTGGAACAATCAGCCCCAGCATTTT
CASSLGENWNNQPQHF
>-|TRBJ2-2|-|TRBV7-3
TGTGCCAGCAGCCTAGGGATTTCAAACGGGGAGCTGTTTTTT
CASSLGISNGELFF
>-|TRBJ1-2|-|TRBV7-9
TGTGCCAGCAGCGAGGGAAGTTCGACCACTAACTATGGCTACACCTTC
CASSEGSSTTNYGYTF
>-|TRBJ1-6|-|TRBV7-2
TGTGCCAGCAGCTTAGGCAGATTGAGCTCCTATAATTCACCCCTCCACTTT
CASSLGRLSSYNSPLHF
>-|TRBJ1-5|once|TRBV6-4
TGTGCCAGCCCCCGGGGACATCGACATAAGGGCCCCCAGCATTTT
CASPRGHRHKGPQHF
>-|TRBJ1-1|-|TRBV4-2
TGTGCCAGCAGCCCCCAGCTGGCTATGAACACTGAAGCTTTCTTT
CASSPQLAMNTEAFF
>-|TRBJ2-2|-|TRBV6-1
TGTGCCAGCCTGGGGCAGGGAGGCACCGGGGAGCTGTTTTTT
CASLGQGGTGELFF
>-|TRBJ2-7|-|TRBV25-1
TGTGCCAGCAGTGAATATAACAAGGTCTACGAGCAGTACTTC
CASSEYNKVYEQYF
>-|TRBJ2-7|-|TRBV18
TGTGCCAGCTCACCACCTCAGGGGTCCTACGAGCAGTACTTC
CASSPPQGSYEQYF
>TRBD2|TRBJ2-7|-|TRBV4-1
TGCGCCAGCAGCCAGCCCATAGCGGGAGGTTACGAGCAGTACTTC
CASSQPIAGGYEQYF
>-|TRBJ2-6|-|TRBV11-2
TGTGCCAGCAGCCCCTTTGCGTCTGGGGCCAACGTCCTGACTTTC
CASSPFASGANVLTF
>-|TRBJ2-7|-|TRBV28
TGTGCCAGCAAGATCGGCGGACCCGACTCCTACGAGCAGTACTTC
CASKIGGPDSYEQYF
>-|TRBJ2-5|-|TRBV28
TGTGCCAGCAGTTTATTTGGGGGGCGACAAGAGACCCAGTACTTC
CASSLFGGRQETQYF
>-|TRBJ2-1|-|TRBV27
TGTGCCAGCAGTTACCGCTTGGAGCAGTTCTTC
CASSYRLEQFF
>-|TRBJ2-4|-|TRBV28
TGTGCCAGCAGCCCCTCCGGGGTAAGCAAAAACATTCAGTACTTC
CASSPSGVSKNIQYF
>TRBD2|TRBJ2-1|-|TRBV6-5
TGTGCCAGCTCGGGCGGGAGGCCCGATGAGCAGTTCTTC
CASSGGRPDEQFF
>-|TRBJ2-2|-|TRBV19
TGTGCCAGTAGTCGACTAGTAACCGGGGAGCTGTTTTTT
CASSRLVTGELFF
>-|TRBJ2-3|-|TRBV27
TGTGCCAGCAGTTTAGGTTGGCAGGGCACAGATACGCAGTATTTT
CASSLGWQGTDTQYF
>TRBD1|TRBJ2-7|-|TRBV6-4
TGTGCCAGCAGCGCCGGGACAGGGGGCTCCTACGAGCAGTACTTC
CASSAGTGGSYEQYF
>-|TRBJ1-4|-|TRBV28
TGTGCCAGCAGTCGGGCTAATGAAAAACTGTTTTTT
CASSRANEKLFF
>-|TRBJ1-1|-|TRBV14
TGTGCCAGCAGCCAAGAGAAGTGGAACACTGAAGCTTTCTTT
CASSQEKWNTEAFF